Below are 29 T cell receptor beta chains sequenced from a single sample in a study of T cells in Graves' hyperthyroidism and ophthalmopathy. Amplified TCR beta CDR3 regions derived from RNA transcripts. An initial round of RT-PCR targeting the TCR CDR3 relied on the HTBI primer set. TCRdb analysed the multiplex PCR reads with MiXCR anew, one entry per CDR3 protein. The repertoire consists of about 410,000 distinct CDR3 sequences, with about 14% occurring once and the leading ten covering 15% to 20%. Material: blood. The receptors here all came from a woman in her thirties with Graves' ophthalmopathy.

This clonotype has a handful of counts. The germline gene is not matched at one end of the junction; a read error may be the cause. The DNA for the CDR3 is TGCAGTGCTCAAGCGGGGGCGTTCTACAATAAGCAGTTCTTC. This sequence encodes CSAQAGAFYNKQFF. This chain connects TRBV20-1 to TRBJ2-1, with 8 bases lining up with TRBD2. This CDR3 spans 14 amino acids. CDR1 and CDR2 from the germline V gene are DFQATT and SNEGSKA (reference sequence).

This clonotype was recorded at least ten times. In DNA, the CDR3 is TGTGCCAGCAGAAATGGTGGGGTGGGGCGCAATCAGCCCCAGCATTTT. It is translated as CASRNGGVGRNQPQHF. This chain joins TRBV28 and TRBJ1-5, with a tentative D call TRBD1 (5 bases). Germline lookup yields CDR1 MDHEN and CDR2 SYDVKM. The V end was cut by 6 bases, the J end by 2 bases, with 17 bases between. CDR3 size: 16 residues.

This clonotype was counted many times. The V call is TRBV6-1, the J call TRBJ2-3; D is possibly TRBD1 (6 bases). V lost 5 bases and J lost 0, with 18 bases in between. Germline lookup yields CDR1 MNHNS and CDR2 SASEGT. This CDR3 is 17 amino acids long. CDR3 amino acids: CASSYQAGATSTDTQYF. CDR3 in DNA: TGTGCCAGCAGTTACCAAGCAGGGGCGACTAGCACAGATACGCAGTATTTT.

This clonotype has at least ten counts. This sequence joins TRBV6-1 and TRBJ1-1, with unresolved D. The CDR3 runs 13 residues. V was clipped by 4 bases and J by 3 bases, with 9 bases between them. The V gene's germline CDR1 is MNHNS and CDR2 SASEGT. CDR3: CASSATIDTEAFF. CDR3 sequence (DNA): TGTGCCAGCAGTGCGACGATTGACACTGAAGCTTTCTTT.

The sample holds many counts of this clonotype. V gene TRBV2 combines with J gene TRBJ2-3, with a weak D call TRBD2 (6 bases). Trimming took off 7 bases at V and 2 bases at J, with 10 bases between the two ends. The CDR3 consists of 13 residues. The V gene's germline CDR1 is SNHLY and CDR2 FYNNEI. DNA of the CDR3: TGTGCCAGCATTGGAGGGGCCACAGATACGCAGTATTTT. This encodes CASIGGATDTQYF.

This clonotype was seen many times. CDR3: CSAHRDRGIMEQYF. The CDR3 nucleotides read TGCAGTGCCCACCGGGACAGGGGGATTATGGAGCAGTACTTC. V is TRBV20-1 and J is TRBJ2-7, with TRBD1 identical over 11 bases. The V gene's germline CDR1 is DFQATT and CDR2 SNEGSKA (reference sequence). This CDR3 contains 14 residues. V lost 6 bases, J lost 7 bases, and 11 bases stayed unmatched.

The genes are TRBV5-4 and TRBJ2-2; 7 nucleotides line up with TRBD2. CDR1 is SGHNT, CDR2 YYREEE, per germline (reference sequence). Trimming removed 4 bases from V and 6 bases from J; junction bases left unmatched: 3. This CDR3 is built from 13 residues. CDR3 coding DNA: TGTGCCAGCAGCATGGGAGGGGCCGGGGAGCTGTTTTTT. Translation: CASSMGGAGELFF.

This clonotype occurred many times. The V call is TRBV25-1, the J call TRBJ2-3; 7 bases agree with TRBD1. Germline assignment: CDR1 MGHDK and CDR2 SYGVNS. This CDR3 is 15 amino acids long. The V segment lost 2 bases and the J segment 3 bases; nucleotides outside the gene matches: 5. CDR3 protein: CASSEQGVYTDTQYF. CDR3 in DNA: TGTGCCAGCAGTGAACAGGGGGTCTATACAGATACGCAGTATTTT.

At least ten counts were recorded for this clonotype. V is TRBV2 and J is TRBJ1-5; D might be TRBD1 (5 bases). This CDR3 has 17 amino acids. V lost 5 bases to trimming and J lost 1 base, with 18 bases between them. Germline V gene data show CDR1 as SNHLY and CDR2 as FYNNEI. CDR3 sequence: CASSIISGGGSNQPQHF. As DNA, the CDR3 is TGTGCCAGCAGTATAATTTCGGGGGGGGGAAGCAATCAGCCCCAGCATTTT. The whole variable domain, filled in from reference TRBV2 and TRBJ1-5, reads EPEVTQTPSHQVTQMGQEVILRCVPISNHLYFYWYRQILGQKVEFLVSFYNNEISEKSEIFDDQFSVERPDGSNFTLKIRSTKLEDSAMYFCASSIISGGGSNQPQHFGDGTRLSIL.

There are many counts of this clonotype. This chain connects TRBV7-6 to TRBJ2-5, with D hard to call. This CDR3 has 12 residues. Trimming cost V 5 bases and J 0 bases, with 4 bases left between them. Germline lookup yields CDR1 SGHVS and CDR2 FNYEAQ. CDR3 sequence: CASSRDQETQYF. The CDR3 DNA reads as TGTGCCAGCAGCCGGGACCAAGAGACCCAGTACTTC. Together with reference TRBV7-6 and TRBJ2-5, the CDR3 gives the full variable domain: GAGVSQSPRYKVTKRGQDVALRCDPISGHVSLYWYRQALGQGPEFLTYFNYEAQQDKSGLPNDRFSAERPEGSISTLTIQRTEQRDSAMYRCASSRDQETQYFGPGTRLLVL.

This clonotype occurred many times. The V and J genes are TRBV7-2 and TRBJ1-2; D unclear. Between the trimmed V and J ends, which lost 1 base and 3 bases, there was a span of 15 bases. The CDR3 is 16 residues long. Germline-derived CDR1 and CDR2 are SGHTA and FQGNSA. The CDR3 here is CASSLGGGRLYYGYTF. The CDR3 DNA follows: TGTGCCAGCAGCTTAGGCGGTGGCAGGCTGTACTATGGCTACACCTTC.

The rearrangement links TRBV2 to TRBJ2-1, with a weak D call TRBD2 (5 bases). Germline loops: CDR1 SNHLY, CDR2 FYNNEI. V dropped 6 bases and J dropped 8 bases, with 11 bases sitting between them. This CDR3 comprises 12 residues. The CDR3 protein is CASRLEGDEQFF. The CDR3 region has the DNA TGTGCCAGCAGGCTAGAGGGCGATGAGCAGTTCTTC. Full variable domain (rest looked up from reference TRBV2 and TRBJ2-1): EPEVTQTPSHQVTQMGQEVILRCVPISNHLYFYWYRQILGQKVEFLVSFYNNEISEKSEIFDDQFSVERPDGSNFTLKIRSTKLEDSAMYFCASRLEGDEQFFGPGTRLTVL.

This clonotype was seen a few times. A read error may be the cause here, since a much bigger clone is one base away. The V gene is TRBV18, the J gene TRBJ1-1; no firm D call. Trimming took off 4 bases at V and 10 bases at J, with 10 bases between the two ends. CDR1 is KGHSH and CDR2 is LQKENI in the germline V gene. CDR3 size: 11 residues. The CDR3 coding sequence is TGTGCCAGCTCACTGAGGGAACGAGCTTTCTTT. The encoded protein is CASSLRERAFF.

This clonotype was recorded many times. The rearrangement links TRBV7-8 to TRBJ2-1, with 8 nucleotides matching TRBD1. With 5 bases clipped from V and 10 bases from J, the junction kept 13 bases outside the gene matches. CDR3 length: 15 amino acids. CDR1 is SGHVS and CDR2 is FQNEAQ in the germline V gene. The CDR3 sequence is CASSPGTGFTMEQFF. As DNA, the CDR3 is TGTGCCAGCAGCCCCGGGACAGGTTTTACAATGGAGCAGTTCTTC.

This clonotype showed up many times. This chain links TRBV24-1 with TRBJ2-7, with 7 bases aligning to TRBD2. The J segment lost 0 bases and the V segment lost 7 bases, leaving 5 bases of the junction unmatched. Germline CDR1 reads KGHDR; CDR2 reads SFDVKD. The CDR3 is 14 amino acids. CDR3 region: CATSPGGSSYEQYF. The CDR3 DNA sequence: TGTGCCACCAGCCCGGGGGGTTCCTCCTACGAGCAGTACTTC.

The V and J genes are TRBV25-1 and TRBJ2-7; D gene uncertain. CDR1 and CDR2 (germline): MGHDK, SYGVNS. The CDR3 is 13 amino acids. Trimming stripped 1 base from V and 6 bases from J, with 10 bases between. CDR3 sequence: CASSESWDAEQYF. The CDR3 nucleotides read TGTGCCAGCAGTGAATCTTGGGATGCCGAGCAGTACTTC.

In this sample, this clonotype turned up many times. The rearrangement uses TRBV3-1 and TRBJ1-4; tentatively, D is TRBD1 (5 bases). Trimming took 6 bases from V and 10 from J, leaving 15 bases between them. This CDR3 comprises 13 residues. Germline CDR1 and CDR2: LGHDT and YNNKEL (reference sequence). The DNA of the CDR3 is TGTGCCAGCAGTTTGGCAGGGCCAGGAAAACTGTTTTTT. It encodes CASSLAGPGKLFF.

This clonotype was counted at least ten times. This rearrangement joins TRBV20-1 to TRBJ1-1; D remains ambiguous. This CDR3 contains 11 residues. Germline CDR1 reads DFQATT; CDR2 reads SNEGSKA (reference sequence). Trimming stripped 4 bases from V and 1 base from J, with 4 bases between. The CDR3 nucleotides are TGCAGTGCTACTGAGAACACTGAAGCTTTCTTT. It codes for CSATENTEAFF.

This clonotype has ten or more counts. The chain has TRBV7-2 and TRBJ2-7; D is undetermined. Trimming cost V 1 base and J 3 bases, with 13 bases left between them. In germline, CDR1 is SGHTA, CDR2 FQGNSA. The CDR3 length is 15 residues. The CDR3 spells CASSLVRTSVYEQYF. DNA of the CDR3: TGTGCCAGCAGCTTAGTTAGGACCTCCGTCTACGAGCAGTACTTC. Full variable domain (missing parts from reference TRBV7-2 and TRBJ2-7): GAGVSQSPSNKVTEKGKDVELRCDPISGHTALYWYRQSLGQGLEFLIYFQGNSAPDKSGLPSDRFSAERTGGSVSTLTIQRTQQEDSAVYLCASSLVRTSVYEQYFGPGTRLTVT.

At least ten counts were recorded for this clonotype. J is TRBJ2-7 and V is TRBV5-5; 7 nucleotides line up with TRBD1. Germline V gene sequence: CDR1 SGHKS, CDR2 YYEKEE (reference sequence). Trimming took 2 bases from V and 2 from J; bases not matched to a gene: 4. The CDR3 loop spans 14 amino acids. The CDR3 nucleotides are TGTGCCAGCAGCTTATGGCAGGGGGCCTACGAGCAGTACTTC. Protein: CASSLWQGAYEQYF.

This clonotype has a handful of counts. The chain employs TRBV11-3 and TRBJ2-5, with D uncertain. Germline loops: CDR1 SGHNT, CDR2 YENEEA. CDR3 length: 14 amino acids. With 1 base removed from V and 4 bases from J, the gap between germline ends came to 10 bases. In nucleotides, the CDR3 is TGTGCCAGCAGCTTAGTTAGCTACGGAGAGACCCAGTACTTC. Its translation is CASSLVSYGETQYF. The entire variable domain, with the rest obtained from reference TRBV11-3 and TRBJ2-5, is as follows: EAGVVQSPRYKIIEKKQPVAFWCNPISGHNTLYWYLQNLGQGPELLIRYENEEAVDDSQLPKDRFSAERLKGVDSTLKIQPAELGDSAVYLCASSLVSYGETQYFGPGTRLLVL.

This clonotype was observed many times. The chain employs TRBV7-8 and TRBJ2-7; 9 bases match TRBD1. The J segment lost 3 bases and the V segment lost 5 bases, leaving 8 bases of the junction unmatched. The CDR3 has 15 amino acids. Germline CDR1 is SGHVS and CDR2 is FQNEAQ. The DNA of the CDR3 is TGTGCCAGCAGCCCCGAGGGGACAGGGAGCTACGAGCAGTACTTC. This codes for CASSPEGTGSYEQYF.

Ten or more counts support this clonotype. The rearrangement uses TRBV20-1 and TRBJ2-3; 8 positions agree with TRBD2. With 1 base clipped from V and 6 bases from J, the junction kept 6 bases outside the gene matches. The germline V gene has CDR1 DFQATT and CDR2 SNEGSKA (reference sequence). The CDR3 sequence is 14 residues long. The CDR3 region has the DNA TGCAGTGCTAGAGTCTTTGGCGGGGGGGATACGCAGTATTTT. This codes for CSARVFGGGDTQYF.

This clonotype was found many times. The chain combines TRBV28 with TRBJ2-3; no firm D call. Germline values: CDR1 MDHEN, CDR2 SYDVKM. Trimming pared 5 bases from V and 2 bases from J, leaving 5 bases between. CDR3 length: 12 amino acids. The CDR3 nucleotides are TGTGCCAGCAGTCTGCCCACAGATACGCAGTATTTT. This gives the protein CASSLPTDTQYF.

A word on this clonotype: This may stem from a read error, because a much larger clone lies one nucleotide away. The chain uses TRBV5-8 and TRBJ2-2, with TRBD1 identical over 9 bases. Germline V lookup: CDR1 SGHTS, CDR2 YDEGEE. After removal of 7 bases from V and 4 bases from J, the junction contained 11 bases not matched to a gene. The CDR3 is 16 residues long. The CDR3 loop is CASCVYRGRFTGELFF. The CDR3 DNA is TGTGCCAGCTGCGTGTACAGGGGGCGATTCACCGGGGAGCTGTTTTTT.

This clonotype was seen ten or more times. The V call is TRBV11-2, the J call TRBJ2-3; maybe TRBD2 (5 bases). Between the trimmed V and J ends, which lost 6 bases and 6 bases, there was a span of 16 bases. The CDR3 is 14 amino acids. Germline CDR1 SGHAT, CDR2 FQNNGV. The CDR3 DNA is TGTGCCAGCAGTCCGGGATTGAGTATCGATACGCAGTATTTT. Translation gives CASSPGLSIDTQYF.

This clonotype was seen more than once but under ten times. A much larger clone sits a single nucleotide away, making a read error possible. CDR3 DNA: TGTGCCAGCTGGTCAGGACAATCTAAGGACACTGAAGCTTTCTTT. Translated: CASWSGQSKDTEAFF. V usage is TRBV2 and J usage is TRBJ1-1; TRBD1 is a possible D gene (5 bases). Between the trimmed V and J ends, which lost 8 bases and 3 bases, there was a span of 19 bases. The CDR3 consists of 15 residues. Germline CDR1 SNHLY, CDR2 FYNNEI. Full variable domain (rest looked up from reference TRBV2 and TRBJ1-1): EPEVTQTPSHQVTQMGQEVILRCVPISNHLYFYWYRQILGQKVEFLVSFYNNEISEKSEIFDDQFSVERPDGSNFTLKIRSTKLEDSAMYFCASWSGQSKDTEAFFGQGTRLTVV.

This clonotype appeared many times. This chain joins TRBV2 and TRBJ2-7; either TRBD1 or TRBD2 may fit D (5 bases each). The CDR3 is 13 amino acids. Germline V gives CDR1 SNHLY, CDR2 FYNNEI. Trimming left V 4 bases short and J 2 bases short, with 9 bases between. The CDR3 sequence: CASSVQGPYEQYF. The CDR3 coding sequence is TGTGCCAGCAGTGTTCAGGGACCCTACGAGCAGTACTTC.

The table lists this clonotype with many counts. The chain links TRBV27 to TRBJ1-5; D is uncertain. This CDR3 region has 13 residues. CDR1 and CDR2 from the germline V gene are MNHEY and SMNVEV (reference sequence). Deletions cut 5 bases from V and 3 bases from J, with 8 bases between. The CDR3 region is CASSNDSNQPQHF. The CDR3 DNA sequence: TGTGCCAGCAGTAATGACTCCAATCAGCCCCAGCATTTT.